A selection of T cell receptor beta chains follows, all from one sample in a study of identical twins. One entry per CDR3 protein, called by TCRdb with MiXCR from the 5' RACE reads. The table lists 350,000 to 600,000 distinct CDR3 sequences, approximately 14% of them singletons. These same records also appear under a second study, on yellow fever vaccine responses in identical twins.

Sequenced input: CD4+ T cells sorted from blood. Receptor source: a woman in her late teens or twenties in good health. CDR3s include the opening cysteine and the closing phenylalanine or tryptophan. Fields, in order: clone size, V gene, J gene, D gene, CDR3 DNA, CDR3 protein. A D gene is named only where the DNA matches it firmly. Rows give clone size only sometimes, using once, few, many, or a class for an expanded clone.

abundance: few
v_gene: TRBV5-1
j_gene: TRBJ2-1
d_gene: TRBD2
CDR3nt: TGCGCCAGCCTCGTCCTAGCGGGAGGATACAATGAGCAGTTCTTC
CDR3aa: CASLVLAGGYNEQFF

abundance: .
v_gene: TRBV29-1
j_gene: TRBJ2-7
d_gene: .
CDR3nt: TGCAGCGCTCACGGAGGCTACGAGCAGTACTTC
CDR3aa: CSAHGGYEQYF

abundance: few
v_gene: TRBV2
j_gene: TRBJ2-3
d_gene: TRBD1
CDR3nt: TGTGCCAGCAGTGGGACAGGGGGCGCGGGCACAGATACGCAGTATTTT
CDR3aa: CASSGTGGAGTDTQYF

abundance: .
v_gene: TRBV25-1
j_gene: TRBJ2-2
d_gene: .
CDR3nt: TGTGCCAGCAGTGCTCAGATGAACACCGGGGAGCTGTTTTTT
CDR3aa: CASSAQMNTGELFF

abundance: few
v_gene: TRBV20-1
j_gene: TRBJ1-1
d_gene: TRBD1
CDR3nt: TGCAGTGCTAGAGATATAGGGGGCTTAGGGCCTGAAGCTTTCTTT
CDR3aa: CSARDIGGLGPEAFF

abundance: few
v_gene: TRBV5-6
j_gene: TRBJ2-6
d_gene: .
CDR3nt: TGTGCCAGCAGAACTTCGACAGGTTCCTCTGGGGCCAACGTCCTGACTTTC
CDR3aa: CASRTSTGSSGANVLTF

abundance: .
v_gene: TRBV7-2
j_gene: TRBJ2-3
d_gene: TRBD2
CDR3nt: TGTGCCAGCAGCACAATGACTAGCGGGAGGGGCGCAGATACGCAGTATTTT
CDR3aa: CASSTMTSGRGADTQYF

abundance: few
v_gene: TRBV5-1
j_gene: TRBJ2-7
d_gene: .
CDR3nt: TGCGCCAGCAGCTTGAGTGGGCTGAGGGACTCCCACGAGCAGTACTTC
CDR3aa: CASSLSGLRDSHEQYF

abundance: .
v_gene: TRBV3-1
j_gene: TRBJ2-7
d_gene: TRBD2
CDR3nt: TGTGCCAGCAGACTTGGACTAGCGGGGACCTACGAGCAGTACTTC
CDR3aa: CASRLGLAGTYEQYF

abundance: many
v_gene: TRBV28
j_gene: TRBJ2-3
d_gene: .
CDR3nt: TGTGCCAGCAGTTTATTGGGGGGGGCAAGGACAGATACGCAGTATTTT
CDR3aa: CASSLLGGARTDTQYF

abundance: .
v_gene: TRBV27
j_gene: TRBJ2-1
d_gene: TRBD2
CDR3nt: TGTGCCAGCAGCCCTCCTAGGACAGGCCTACTAGCGGGGACCTACAATGAGCAGTTCTTC
CDR3aa: CASSPPRTGLLAGTYNEQFF

abundance: few
v_gene: TRBV7-2
j_gene: TRBJ2-7
d_gene: TRBD2
CDR3nt: TGTGCCAGCAGCTTAGAGGGGACTAGTAGTTTTAACGAGCAGTACTTC
CDR3aa: CASSLEGTSSFNEQYF

abundance: few
v_gene: TRBV12-3/TRBV12-4
j_gene: TRBJ2-4
d_gene: .
CDR3nt: TGTGCCAGCAACCGAGACAGTCCCAAAAACATTCAGTACTTC
CDR3aa: CASNRDSPKNIQYF

abundance: few
v_gene: TRBV2
j_gene: TRBJ2-1
d_gene: .
CDR3nt: TGTGCCAGCAGTGATGGGGCGGGGCCGCCTAATGAGCAGTTCTTC
CDR3aa: CASSDGAGPPNEQFF

abundance: .
v_gene: TRBV11-2
j_gene: TRBJ1-1
d_gene: .
CDR3nt: TGTGCCAGCAGCTTAGGTCGCAGGGAAGCTTTCTTT
CDR3aa: CASSLGRREAFF

abundance: .
v_gene: TRBV6-1
j_gene: TRBJ2-1
d_gene: TRBD1
CDR3nt: TGTGCCAGCAGCCGACGGGGGACAGGGGCGAATAATGAGCAGTTCTTC
CDR3aa: CASSRRGTGANNEQFF

abundance: .
v_gene: TRBV28
j_gene: TRBJ2-2
d_gene: .
CDR3nt: TGTGCCAGCACCACATCCGTCGGCGGGGAGCTGTTTTTT
CDR3aa: CASTTSVGGELFF

abundance: .
v_gene: TRBV6-1
j_gene: TRBJ2-6
d_gene: .
CDR3nt: TGTGCCAGCACCTACAGGGCTGGGGCCAACGTCCTGACTTTC
CDR3aa: CASTYRAGANVLTF

abundance: few
v_gene: TRBV12-3/TRBV12-4
j_gene: TRBJ2-7
d_gene: .
CDR3nt: TGTGCCAGCAGTTGGGACAACCAACGCTACGAGCAGTACTTC
CDR3aa: CASSWDNQRYEQYF

abundance: .
v_gene: TRBV10-3
j_gene: TRBJ2-1
d_gene: .
CDR3nt: TGTGCCATCAGTGAGTTCACGGAAGAGTTCTTC
CDR3aa: CAISEFTEEFF

abundance: .
v_gene: TRBV5-1
j_gene: TRBJ2-5
d_gene: .
CDR3nt: TGCGCCAGCAGCTTCAAACACCAAGAGACCCAGTACTTC
CDR3aa: CASSFKHQETQYF

abundance: many
v_gene: TRBV3-1
j_gene: TRBJ2-3
d_gene: .
CDR3nt: TGTGCCAGCAGCCAAGATCGGAGGGAAGATACGCAGTATTTT
CDR3aa: CASSQDRREDTQYF

abundance: .
v_gene: TRBV3-1
j_gene: TRBJ2-7
d_gene: TRBD1
CDR3nt: TGTGCCAGCAGCCAAATAGGGACAGTTTACGAGCAGTACTTC
CDR3aa: CASSQIGTVYEQYF

abundance: .
v_gene: TRBV20-1
j_gene: TRBJ2-1
d_gene: .
CDR3nt: TGCAGTGCTAGAGGACCTACTAGCGAGCAGTTCTTC
CDR3aa: CSARGPTSEQFF

abundance: few
v_gene: TRBV20-1
j_gene: TRBJ2-1
d_gene: .
CDR3nt: TGCAGTGCTAACTCGGGGAATGAGCAGTTCTTC
CDR3aa: CSANSGNEQFF

abundance: .
v_gene: TRBV25-1
j_gene: TRBJ1-1
d_gene: TRBD1
CDR3nt: TGTGCCAGCAGCCGGGTTGGGACAGCTGAAGCTTTCTTT
CDR3aa: CASSRVGTAEAFF

abundance: .
v_gene: TRBV28
j_gene: TRBJ2-5
d_gene: .
CDR3nt: TGTGCCAGCAGTCCGATAGCAGGGGTGGGGGAGACCCAGTACTTC
CDR3aa: CASSPIAGVGETQYF

abundance: .
v_gene: TRBV19
j_gene: TRBJ2-4
d_gene: .
CDR3nt: TGTGCCAGTAGTATGGACAGCGCGGGAGCCAAAAACATTCAGTACTTC
CDR3aa: CASSMDSAGAKNIQYF

abundance: few
v_gene: TRBV2
j_gene: TRBJ1-1
d_gene: .
CDR3nt: TGTGCCAGCATCGTAGACAGCGTGAACACTGAAGCTTTCTTT
CDR3aa: CASIVDSVNTEAFF

abundance: few
v_gene: TRBV5-1
j_gene: TRBJ2-3
d_gene: TRBD1
CDR3nt: TGCGCCAGCAGCTACTGGGACAGGGGGCGCAGGGATACGCAGTATTTT
CDR3aa: CASSYWDRGRRDTQYF

abundance: many
v_gene: TRBV4-2
j_gene: TRBJ2-2
d_gene: TRBD1
CDR3nt: TGTGCCAGCAGCCAAGATCGGGGACAGGGCTATGGCGGGGAGCTGTTTTTT
CDR3aa: CASSQDRGQGYGGELFF

abundance: .
v_gene: TRBV29-1
j_gene: TRBJ1-2
d_gene: .
CDR3nt: TGCAGCGTTATCAGCCTAAACTATGGCTACACCTTC
CDR3aa: CSVISLNYGYTF

abundance: few
v_gene: TRBV5-5
j_gene: TRBJ1-1
d_gene: TRBD1
CDR3nt: TGTGCCAGCAGCGCGGACAGGGTAGTGAACACTGAAGCTTTCTTT
CDR3aa: CASSADRVVNTEAFF

abundance: .
v_gene: TRBV6-1
j_gene: TRBJ1-5
d_gene: TRBD1
CDR3nt: TGTGCCAGCAGCTCCGGGACAGTCAATCAGCCCCAGCATTTT
CDR3aa: CASSSGTVNQPQHF

abundance: .
v_gene: TRBV7-9
j_gene: TRBJ1-1
d_gene: TRBD1
CDR3nt: TGTGCCGGTGACAGGGGGAGTTTAGGGAACACTGAAGCTTTCTTT
CDR3aa: CAGDRGSLGNTEAFF

abundance: .
v_gene: TRBV3-1
j_gene: TRBJ2-6
d_gene: TRBD1
CDR3nt: TGTGCCAGCACCTGGGACAGGGGGCGATCTGGGGCCAACGTCCTGACTTTC
CDR3aa: CASTWDRGRSGANVLTF

abundance: .
v_gene: TRBV24-1
j_gene: TRBJ1-1
d_gene: .
CDR3nt: TGTGCCACCAGTGGGACTTGGGGCACTGAAGCTTTCTTT
CDR3aa: CATSGTWGTEAFF

abundance: few
v_gene: TRBV5-6
j_gene: TRBJ2-7
d_gene: TRBD1
CDR3nt: TGTGCCAGCAGCTTAGGACAGGGGCCTCCGAGGTTC
CDR3aa: CASSLGQGPPRF

abundance: few
v_gene: TRBV11-2
j_gene: TRBJ2-1
d_gene: .
CDR3nt: TGTGCCAGCAGTCCTAGGGTTTTTCTCTACAATGAGCAGTTCTTC
CDR3aa: CASSPRVFLYNEQFF

abundance: few
v_gene: TRBV6-1
j_gene: TRBJ2-5
d_gene: TRBD1
CDR3nt: TGTGCCAGCAGTATCTCCGGGACAGGGAAAGAGACCCAGTACTTC
CDR3aa: CASSISGTGKETQYF

abundance: few
v_gene: TRBV6-5
j_gene: TRBJ2-5
d_gene: .
CDR3nt: TGTGCCAGCAGTTACTTGATGACCCAGTACTTC
CDR3aa: CASSYLMTQYF